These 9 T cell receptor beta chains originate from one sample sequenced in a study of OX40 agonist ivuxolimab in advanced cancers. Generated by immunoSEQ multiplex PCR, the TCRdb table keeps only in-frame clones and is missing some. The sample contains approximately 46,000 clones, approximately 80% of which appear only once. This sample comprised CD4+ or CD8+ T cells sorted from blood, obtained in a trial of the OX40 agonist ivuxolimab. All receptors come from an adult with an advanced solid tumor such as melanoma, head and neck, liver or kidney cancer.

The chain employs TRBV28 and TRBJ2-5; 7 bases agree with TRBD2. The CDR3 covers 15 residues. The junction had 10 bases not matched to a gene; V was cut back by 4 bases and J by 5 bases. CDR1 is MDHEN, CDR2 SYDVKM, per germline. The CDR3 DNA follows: TGTGCCAGCAGTTGGCGTGGGAGGGGATACGAGACCCAGTACTTC. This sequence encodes CASSWRGRGYETQYF.

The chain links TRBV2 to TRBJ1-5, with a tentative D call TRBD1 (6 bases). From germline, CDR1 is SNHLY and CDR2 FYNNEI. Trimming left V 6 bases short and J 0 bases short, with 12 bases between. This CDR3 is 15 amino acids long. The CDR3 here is CASSLDRLSNQPQHF. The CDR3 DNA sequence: TGTGCCAGCAGCTTAGACAGGCTTAGCAATCAGCCCCAGCATTTT.

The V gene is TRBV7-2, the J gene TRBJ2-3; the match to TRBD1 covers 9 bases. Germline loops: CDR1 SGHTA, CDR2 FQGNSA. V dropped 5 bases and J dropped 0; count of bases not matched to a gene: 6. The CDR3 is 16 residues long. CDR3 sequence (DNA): TGTGCCAGCAGCGTACAGGGGGCGCCTAGCACAGATACGCAGTATTTT. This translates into CASSVQGAPSTDTQYF.

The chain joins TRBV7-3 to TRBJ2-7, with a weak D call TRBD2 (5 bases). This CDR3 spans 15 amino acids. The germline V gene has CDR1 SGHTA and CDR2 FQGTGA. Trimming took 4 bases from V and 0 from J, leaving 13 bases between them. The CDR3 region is CASSSSGGHSYEQYF. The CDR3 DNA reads TGTGCCAGCAGCTCCTCCGGAGGTCACTCCTACGAGCAGTACTTC.

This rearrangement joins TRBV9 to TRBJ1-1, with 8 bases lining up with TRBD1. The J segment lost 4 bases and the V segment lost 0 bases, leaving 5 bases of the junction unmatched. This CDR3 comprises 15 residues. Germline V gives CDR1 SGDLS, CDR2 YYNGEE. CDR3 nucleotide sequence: TGTGCCAGCAGCGTAGGACAGGGGCTAGGCACTGAAGCTTTCTTT. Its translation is CASSVGQGLGTEAFF.

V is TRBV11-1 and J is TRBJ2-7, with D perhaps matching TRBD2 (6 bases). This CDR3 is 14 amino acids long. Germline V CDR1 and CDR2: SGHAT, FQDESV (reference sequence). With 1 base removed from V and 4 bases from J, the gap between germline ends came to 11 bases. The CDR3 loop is CASSLGGKAYEQYF. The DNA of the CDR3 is TGTGCCAGCAGCTTAGGCGGGAAGGCGTACGAGCAGTACTTC.

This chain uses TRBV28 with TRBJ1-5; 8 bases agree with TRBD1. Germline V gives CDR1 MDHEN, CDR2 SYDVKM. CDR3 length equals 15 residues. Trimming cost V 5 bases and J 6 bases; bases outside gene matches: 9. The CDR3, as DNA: TGTGCCAGCAGTCCTCCCGGACAGGGCGGTCAGCCCCAGCATTTT. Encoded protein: CASSPPGQGGQPQHF. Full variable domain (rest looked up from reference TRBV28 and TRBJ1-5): DVKVTQSSRYLVKRTGEKVFLECVQDMDHENMFWYRQDPGLGLRLIYFSYDVKMKEKGDIPEGYSVSREKKERFSLILESASTNQTSMYLCASSPPGQGGQPQHFGDGTRLSIL.

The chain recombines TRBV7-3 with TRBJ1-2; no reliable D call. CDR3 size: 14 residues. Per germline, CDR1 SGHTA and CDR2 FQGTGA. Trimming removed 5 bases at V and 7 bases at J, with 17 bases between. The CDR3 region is CASSDRAGSPGYTF. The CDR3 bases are TGTGCCAGCAGCGACCGAGCCGGCAGCCCTGGCTACACCTTC.

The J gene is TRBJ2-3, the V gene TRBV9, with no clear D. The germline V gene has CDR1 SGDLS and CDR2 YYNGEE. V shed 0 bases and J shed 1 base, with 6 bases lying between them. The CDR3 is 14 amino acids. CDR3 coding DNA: TGTGCCAGCAGCGTAGCAAGCGGCACAGATACGCAGTATTTT. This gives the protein CASSVASGTDTQYF.